This TCR beta chain was retrieved from a study of T-cell reconstitution after alpha-beta-depleted transplantation in children. V shed 1 base, J shed 6 bases, and the junction held 4 bases outside the gene matches. The CDR3 runs 13 residues. Germline V gene lookup returns CDR1 SGHNT and CDR2 YYREEE (reference sequence). Researchers prepared the TCRbeta library using unique molecular identifiers, the study reports. TCRdb recomputed calls from the PCR reads with MiXCR, one row per CDR3 protein. The sample lists roughly 180,000 distinct CDR3 sequences; less than 15% were seen once. The chain carries TRBV5-4 and TRBJ2-7; 7 bases map to TRBD2. The material was PBMCs from the stem cell graft donor, obtained from the stem cell graft. The TCR was taken from a human donor who donated a stem cell graft to a child with acute lymphoblastic leukemia. CDR3 sequence (DNA): TGTGCCAGCAGCTTGCGGGAGGCCCGCGAGCAGTACTTC. Protein sequence: CASSLREAREQYF.